This is a list of T cell receptor beta chains from one sample in a study of blood T cell repertoires in COVID-19. Assay: immunoSEQ multiplex PCR; the TCRdb copy retains only in-frame clones and omits some. The repertoire holds 75,000 to 100,000 clones, with roughly 87% as singletons. Source material: peripheral blood. These TCRs come from an older man with acute or convalescent COVID-19. The CDR3 runs from the conserved cysteine through the conserved F or W. Each record gives: D gene, V gene, clone size, J gene, CDR3 protein, CDR3 DNA. D genes are given only for firm matches. The size field is filled for only some rows; it gives once, few, many or a size class.

D gene: NA; V gene: TRBV6-2/TRBV6-3; clone size: NA; J gene: TRBJ1-5; CDR3 protein: CASSRGVRNSLNQPQHF; CDR3 DNA: TGTGCCAGCAGCCGCGGCGTCCGGAACTCCTTAAATCAGCCCCAGCATTTT
D gene: TRBD1; V gene: TRBV6-5; clone size: NA; J gene: TRBJ2-2; CDR3 protein: CASSYDRDTGELFF; CDR3 DNA: TGTGCCAGCAGTTACGACAGGGACACCGGGGAGCTGTTTTTT
D gene: TRBD2; V gene: TRBV3-1/TRBV3-2; clone size: NA; J gene: TRBJ2-5; CDR3 protein: CASSQEGGGAGETQYF; CDR3 DNA: TGTGCCAGCAGCCAAGAAGGCGGGGGGGCCGGGGAGACCCAGTACTTC
D gene: TRBD2; V gene: TRBV5-1; clone size: NA; J gene: TRBJ2-5; CDR3 protein: CASSPGTSGYQETQYF; CDR3 DNA: TGCGCCAGCAGCCCTGGGACTAGCGGGTACCAAGAGACCCAGTACTTC
D gene: TRBD1; V gene: TRBV5-1; clone size: NA; J gene: TRBJ1-2; CDR3 protein: CARTRTGPQHGYTF; CDR3 DNA: TGCGCCAGGACCCGGACAGGACCCCAACATGGCTACACCTTC
D gene: TRBD2; V gene: TRBV15; clone size: once; J gene: TRBJ2-7; CDR3 protein: CATSTSGAYEQYF; CDR3 DNA: TGTGCCACCAGCACTAGCGGGGCCTACGAGCAGTACTTC
D gene: NA; V gene: TRBV21-1; clone size: NA; J gene: TRBJ2-3; CDR3 protein: CASDMDRARTDTQYF; CDR3 DNA: TGTGCCAGCGATATGGACAGGGCAAGGACAGATACGCAGTATTTT
D gene: NA; V gene: TRBV18; clone size: NA; J gene: TRBJ2-6; CDR3 protein: CASSPGEGVANVLTF; CDR3 DNA: TGTGCCAGCTCACCGGGTGAAGGAGTCGCCAACGTCCTGACTTTC
D gene: TRBD1; V gene: TRBV13; clone size: NA; J gene: TRBJ1-4; CDR3 protein: CASSRGQSNEKLFF; CDR3 DNA: TGTGCCAGCAGCCGGGGACAGAGTAATGAAAAACTGTTTTTT
D gene: TRBD1; V gene: TRBV5-6; clone size: NA; J gene: TRBJ2-6; CDR3 protein: CASAPSQVGGFSGANVLTF; CDR3 DNA: TGTGCCAGCGCCCCTAGCCAGGTAGGGGGCTTTTCTGGGGCCAACGTCCTGACTTTC
D gene: NA; V gene: TRBV20-1; clone size: once; J gene: TRBJ1-1; CDR3 protein: CSDQQGEAFF; CDR3 DNA: TGCAGTGATCAACAGGGCGAAGCTTTCTTT
D gene: TRBD1; V gene: TRBV19; clone size: NA; J gene: TRBJ1-2; CDR3 protein: CASGDRDSYGYTF; CDR3 DNA: TGTGCCAGTGGGGACCGGGACAGCTATGGCTACACCTTC
D gene: NA; V gene: TRBV6-2/TRBV6-3; clone size: NA; J gene: TRBJ1-6; CDR3 protein: CASSYSKQGRNSPLHF; CDR3 DNA: TGTGCCAGCAGTTACTCGAAACAGGGCCGGAATTCACCCCTCCACTTT
D gene: TRBD1; V gene: TRBV28; clone size: once; J gene: TRBJ2-7; CDR3 protein: CASSPGQGRYEQYF; CDR3 DNA: TGTGCCAGCAGCCCGGGACAGGGACGATACGAGCAGTACTTC
D gene: TRBD1; V gene: TRBV10-3; clone size: NA; J gene: TRBJ2-1; CDR3 protein: CATSDRIPNEQFF; CDR3 DNA: TGTGCCACCTCGGACAGGATTCCCAATGAGCAGTTCTTC
D gene: TRBD2; V gene: TRBV4-1; clone size: NA; J gene: TRBJ2-5; CDR3 protein: CASSWGNSGVDTQYF; CDR3 DNA: TGCGCCAGCAGTTGGGGGAATAGCGGGGTCGACACCCAGTACTTC
D gene: TRBD2; V gene: TRBV7-2; clone size: once; J gene: TRBJ2-2; CDR3 protein: CASSLTSGGVTGELFF; CDR3 DNA: TGTGCCAGCAGCCTCACTAGCGGGGGGGTCACCGGGGAGCTGTTTTTT
D gene: NA; V gene: TRBV19; clone size: NA; J gene: TRBJ1-5; CDR3 protein: CASSKRGGSGQPQHF; CDR3 DNA: TGTGCCAGTAGTAAAAGGGGGGGGTCCGGTCAGCCCCAGCATTTT
D gene: TRBD2; V gene: TRBV7-9; clone size: NA; J gene: TRBJ2-5; CDR3 protein: CASSTGGIQETQYF; CDR3 DNA: TGTGCCAGCAGCACGGGGGGTATACAAGAGACCCAGTACTTC
D gene: TRBD2; V gene: TRBV11-2; clone size: NA; J gene: TRBJ2-2; CDR3 protein: CASSGTRNTGELFF; CDR3 DNA: TGTGCCAGCAGCGGGACTAGGAACACCGGGGAGCTGTTTTTT
D gene: TRBD2; V gene: TRBV2; clone size: NA; J gene: TRBJ2-7; CDR3 protein: CASFRASGSYEQYF; CDR3 DNA: TGTGCCAGCTTCAGGGCTAGCGGGTCCTACGAGCAGTACTTC
D gene: TRBD1; V gene: TRBV11-3; clone size: NA; J gene: TRBJ1-4; CDR3 protein: CARQRTGRKEKLFF; CDR3 DNA: TGTGCCAGGCAACGGACAGGTCGGAAGGAAAAACTGTTTTTT
D gene: NA; V gene: TRBV5-1; clone size: NA; J gene: TRBJ2-1; CDR3 protein: CASSLDPSSYNEQFF; CDR3 DNA: TGCGCCAGCAGCTTGGACCCGAGCTCCTACAATGAGCAGTTCTTC
D gene: TRBD1; V gene: TRBV6-1; clone size: NA; J gene: TRBJ1-2; CDR3 protein: CASSQGQGAIGYTF; CDR3 DNA: TGTGCCAGCAGCCAAGGACAGGGCGCGATTGGCTACACCTTC
D gene: TRBD2; V gene: TRBV4-1; clone size: NA; J gene: TRBJ2-1; CDR3 protein: CASSLRWTSGGYNEQFF; CDR3 DNA: TGCGCCAGCAGCCTGCGGTGGACTAGCGGGGGCTACAATGAGCAGTTCTTC
D gene: TRBD1; V gene: TRBV5-5; clone size: NA; J gene: TRBJ2-1; CDR3 protein: CASSLEQGVFNEQFF; CDR3 DNA: TGTGCCAGCAGCTTGGAACAGGGGGTTTTCAATGAGCAGTTCTTC
D gene: NA; V gene: TRBV6-5; clone size: NA; J gene: TRBJ1-2; CDR3 protein: CASSYSTANYGYTF; CDR3 DNA: TGTGCCAGCAGTTATTCGACAGCCAACTATGGCTACACCTTC
D gene: NA; V gene: TRBV19; clone size: NA; J gene: TRBJ2-3; CDR3 protein: CASSISAGTDTQYF; CDR3 DNA: TGTGCCAGTAGTATTTCGGCGGGCACAGATACGCAGTATTTT
D gene: NA; V gene: TRBV20-1; clone size: few; J gene: TRBJ1-4; CDR3 protein: CSASPAGGEKLFF; CDR3 DNA: TGCAGTGCTAGTCCTGCCGGCGGAGAAAAACTGTTTTTT
D gene: TRBD2; V gene: TRBV3-1/TRBV3-2; clone size: NA; J gene: TRBJ2-1; CDR3 protein: CASSPGLAGVNEQFF; CDR3 DNA: TGTGCCAGCAGCCCGGGACTAGCGGGGGTTAATGAGCAGTTCTTC
D gene: TRBD1; V gene: TRBV6-5; clone size: NA; J gene: TRBJ2-3; CDR3 protein: CASRKGASTDTQYF; CDR3 DNA: TGTGCCAGCCGGAAGGGGGCCAGCACAGATACGCAGTATTTT
D gene: TRBD1; V gene: TRBV18; clone size: NA; J gene: TRBJ2-1; CDR3 protein: CASSPSRDRAPFF; CDR3 DNA: TGTGCCAGCTCACCGTCCCGGGACAGGGCCCCGTTCTTC
D gene: NA; V gene: TRBV11-2; clone size: NA; J gene: TRBJ1-5; CDR3 protein: CASSLEPQGPNQPQHF; CDR3 DNA: TGTGCCAGCAGCTTAGAGCCGCAGGGCCCCAATCAGCCCCAGCATTTT
D gene: TRBD1; V gene: TRBV9; clone size: NA; J gene: TRBJ2-7; CDR3 protein: CASSVGGQGYAYEQYF; CDR3 DNA: TGTGCCAGCAGCGTAGGGGGACAGGGTTACGCCTACGAGCAGTACTTC
D gene: NA; V gene: TRBV28; clone size: NA; J gene: TRBJ2-7; CDR3 protein: CASSFQVYEQYF; CDR3 DNA: TGTGCCAGCAGTTTCCAGGTCTACGAGCAGTACTTC
D gene: NA; V gene: TRBV6-5; clone size: NA; J gene: TRBJ2-5; CDR3 protein: CASSTGRGETQYF; CDR3 DNA: TGTGCCAGCAGTACCGGCCGAGGGGAGACCCAGTACTTC
D gene: TRBD1; V gene: TRBV2; clone size: NA; J gene: TRBJ1-2; CDR3 protein: CASSEGTGDYGYTF; CDR3 DNA: TGTGCCAGCAGTGAAGGGACAGGGGACTATGGCTACACCTTC
D gene: TRBD2; V gene: TRBV19; clone size: NA; J gene: TRBJ2-2; CDR3 protein: CASRTSGGANTGELFF; CDR3 DNA: TGTGCCAGTAGAACTAGCGGGGGGGCCAACACCGGGGAGCTGTTTTTT
D gene: TRBD2; V gene: TRBV5-1; clone size: NA; J gene: TRBJ2-7; CDR3 protein: CASTTHLWTSGGNEQYF; CDR3 DNA: TGCGCCAGCACGACTCATTTATGGACTAGCGGGGGCAACGAGCAGTACTTC
D gene: TRBD1; V gene: TRBV5-1; clone size: few; J gene: TRBJ1-2; CDR3 protein: CASSGYPGGTYGYTF; CDR3 DNA: TGCGCCAGCAGCGGATACCCAGGGGGAACCTATGGCTACACCTTC
D gene: TRBD2; V gene: TRBV7-8; clone size: NA; J gene: TRBJ2-3; CDR3 protein: CASSLAVLAGSTDTQYF; CDR3 DNA: TGTGCCAGCAGCTTAGCTGTTCTAGCGGGGAGCACAGATACGCAGTATTTT
D gene: TRBD1; V gene: TRBV6-5; clone size: NA; J gene: TRBJ2-3; CDR3 protein: CASRSPTGGIDTQYF; CDR3 DNA: TGTGCCAGCAGATCACCAACAGGGGGCATAGATACGCAGTATTTT
D gene: NA; V gene: TRBV29-1; clone size: NA; J gene: TRBJ1-2; CDR3 protein: CSVEDSNYGYTF; CDR3 DNA: TGCAGCGTGGAGGACAGTAACTATGGCTACACCTTC
D gene: NA; V gene: TRBV2; clone size: NA; J gene: TRBJ1-2; CDR3 protein: CASLRQAWGYTF; CDR3 DNA: TGTGCCAGCCTGAGACAGGCATGGGGCTACACCTTC
D gene: NA; V gene: TRBV7-2; clone size: NA; J gene: TRBJ1-1; CDR3 protein: CASSLETGTPNTEAFF; CDR3 DNA: TGTGCCAGCAGCTTGGAGACCGGGACACCGAACACTGAAGCTTTCTTT
D gene: NA; V gene: TRBV19; clone size: NA; J gene: TRBJ1-3; CDR3 protein: CASRQSGNTIYF; CDR3 DNA: TGTGCCAGTAGACAGTCTGGAAACACCATATATTTT
D gene: TRBD1; V gene: TRBV28; clone size: NA; J gene: TRBJ1-5; CDR3 protein: CASSTRDRVDQPQHF; CDR3 DNA: TGTGCCAGCAGTACCCGGGACAGGGTGGATCAGCCCCAGCATTTT
D gene: NA; V gene: TRBV2; clone size: NA; J gene: TRBJ1-3; CDR3 protein: CASSVAAGVDTIYF; CDR3 DNA: TGTGCCAGCAGTGTAGCGGCTGGAGTGGACACCATATATTTT
D gene: NA; V gene: TRBV29-1; clone size: NA; J gene: TRBJ2-1; CDR3 protein: CSVFGHSSYNEQFF; CDR3 DNA: TGCAGCGTTTTTGGACACAGCTCCTACAATGAGCAGTTCTTC
D gene: TRBD1; V gene: TRBV4-1; clone size: NA; J gene: TRBJ1-2; CDR3 protein: CASSPPDRLTWGYTF; CDR3 DNA: TGCGCCAGCAGTCCCCCGGACAGGCTCACTTGGGGCTACACCTTC
D gene: NA; V gene: TRBV5-1; clone size: NA; J gene: TRBJ1-6; CDR3 protein: CASSLAPGPSPLHF; CDR3 DNA: TGCGCCAGCAGCTTGGCCCCAGGGCCATCACCCCTCCACTTT
D gene: TRBD1; V gene: TRBV4-2; clone size: NA; J gene: TRBJ1-4; CDR3 protein: CASSPTGGGREKLFF; CDR3 DNA: TGTGCCAGCAGCCCCACAGGGGGCGGAAGGGAAAAACTGTTTTTT
D gene: NA; V gene: TRBV5-1; clone size: NA; J gene: TRBJ1-6; CDR3 protein: CASSPAGAGSPLHF; CDR3 DNA: TGCGCCAGCAGCCCGGCGGGGGCCGGTTCACCCCTCCACTTT
D gene: NA; V gene: TRBV7-3; clone size: once; J gene: TRBJ1-1; CDR3 protein: CASRPKGQGQNTGAFF; CDR3 DNA: TGTGCCAGCAGACCTAAGGGGCAGGGCCAGAACACTGGAGCTTTCTTT
D gene: TRBD1; V gene: TRBV5-5; clone size: few; J gene: TRBJ1-2; CDR3 protein: CASSLPGGINYGYTF; CDR3 DNA: TGTGCCAGCAGCCTCCCAGGGGGCATCAACTATGGCTACACCTTC
D gene: NA; V gene: TRBV6-5; clone size: NA; J gene: TRBJ2-7; CDR3 protein: CASRGRQVSYEQYF; CDR3 DNA: TGTGCCAGCAGAGGCCGCCAGGTCTCCTACGAGCAGTACTTC
D gene: NA; V gene: TRBV28; clone size: once; J gene: TRBJ2-3; CDR3 protein: CASSLLIRPDSSTDTQYF; CDR3 DNA: TGTGCCAGCAGTTTACTAATCCGCCCGGACTCTAGCACAGATACGCAGTATTTT
D gene: TRBD1; V gene: TRBV28; clone size: NA; J gene: TRBJ1-4; CDR3 protein: CASSTTQGVGEKLFF; CDR3 DNA: TGTGCCAGCAGTACTACTCAGGGGGTCGGGGAAAAACTGTTTTTT
D gene: NA; V gene: TRBV12-3/TRBV12-4; clone size: NA; J gene: TRBJ2-1; CDR3 protein: CASSLRDEQFF; CDR3 DNA: TGTGCCAGCAGTTTGCGGGATGAGCAGTTCTTC